The next 11 T cell receptor beta chains were all read from a single sample in a study of blood T cell repertoires in COVID-19. Profiling relied on immunoSEQ multiplex PCR, and the TCRdb table lists in-frame clones only, not all of them. The sample contains about 210,000 clones, more than 75% of which appear only once. Source material: peripheral blood. These receptors originate from a woman aged 40-49 years with acute or convalescent COVID-19.

The chain couples TRBV11-2 to TRBJ2-1; a possible D gene is TRBD2 (6 bases). Looked up from germline, CDR1 is SGHAT and CDR2 is FQNNGV. Trimming took 0 bases from V and 8 from J, leaving 14 bases between them. The CDR3 is 15 amino acids. The CDR3 loop is CASSLETGSTYEQFF. The CDR3 bases are TGTGCCAGCAGCTTAGAAACCGGGAGTACGTATGAGCAGTTCTTC.

This chain connects TRBV6-5 to TRBJ2-4; the D gene is possibly TRBD1 (6 bases). Per germline, CDR1 MNHEY and CDR2 SVGAGI. Trimming took off 7 bases at V and 1 base at J, with 14 bases between the two ends. The CDR3 length is 15 residues. CDR3 residues: CASMVVRGAKNIQYF. The CDR3 DNA reads TGTGCCAGCATGGTAGTCAGGGGTGCCAAAAACATTCAGTACTTC.

CDR3 nucleotides: TGCGCCAGCAGCCAAGGGACTAGCGGGAGGGAGGGGGAGACCCAGTACTTC. As protein: CASSQGTSGREGETQYF. V and J are TRBV4-3 and TRBJ2-5; 15 positions agree with TRBD2. V shed 1 base, J shed 5 bases, and the junction held 5 bases outside the gene matches. This CDR3 spans 17 amino acids. Germline V gives CDR1 LGHNA, CDR2 YSLEER.

The rearrangement links TRBV29-1 to TRBJ1-2, with 9 nucleotides matching TRBD1. V lost 1 base, J lost 7 bases, and 7 bases stayed unmatched. The CDR3 is 14 amino acids. Germline V CDR1 and CDR2: SQVTM, ANQGSEA. This CDR3 reads CSVEGPTGGIGYTF. In DNA form, the CDR3 reads TGCAGCGTTGAAGGGCCTACAGGGGGCATTGGCTACACCTTC.

This clone was picked up one time. The chain is built from TRBV19 and TRBJ2-2, with 7 bases that match TRBD2. The junction had 4 bases not matched to a gene; V was cut back by 3 bases and J by 3 bases. The V gene's germline CDR1 is LNHDA and CDR2 SQIVND (reference sequence). This CDR3 comprises 15 residues. As DNA, the CDR3 is TGTGCCAGTAGTATCGGGAGGTGGGACACCGGGGAGCTGTTTTTT. It encodes CASSIGRWDTGELFF.

This clone was recorded once. This chain uses TRBV6-4 with TRBJ2-2; 15 bases map to TRBD2. Per the germline V gene, CDR1 is MRHNA and CDR2 is SNTAGT. The CDR3 covers 17 residues. V was pared by 6 bases and J by 5 bases, with 7 bases of the junction left unmatched. The CDR3 spells CASSSTGLAGGTGELFF. The CDR3 coding sequence is TGTGCCAGCAGCTCAACCGGACTAGCGGGAGGGACCGGGGAGCTGTTTTTT.

The rearrangement links TRBV7-2 to TRBJ1-5, with D maybe TRBD1 (6 bases). Germline V CDR1 and CDR2: SGHTA, FQGNSA. Deletions cut 5 bases from V and 7 bases from J, with 21 bases between. The CDR3 loop spans 16 amino acids. The CDR3 nucleotides are TGTGCCAGCAGCCTCCGACCGGGGGGGCTCGGGCAGCCCCAGCATTTT. Encoded protein: CASSLRPGGLGQPQHF.

The rearrangement uses TRBV10-3 and TRBJ1-4, with 9 bases identical to TRBD1. Per germline, CDR1 ENHRY and CDR2 SYGVKD. CDR3 size: 16 residues. V lost 10 bases, J lost 7 bases, and 16 bases stayed unmatched. CDR3 DNA: TGTGCCACCGCGGGGCCGGGACAGGGAGTGGGTGAAAAACTGTTTTTT. It codes for CATAGPGQGVGEKLFF.

The chain combines TRBV2 with TRBJ1-1; maybe TRBD1 (5 bases). The V end lost 5 bases, the J end lost 0 bases, and 13 bases lay between the germline ends. Germline CDR1 reads SNHLY; CDR2 reads FYNNEI. The CDR3 length is 15 residues. The CDR3 DNA reads as TGTGCCAGCAGTCTATGGGGGGACCTGAACACTGAAGCTTTCTTT. The encoded protein is CASSLWGDLNTEAFF.

This clone was seen once. This sequence joins TRBV30 and TRBJ2-7; the D gene is possibly TRBD2 (7 bases). From germline, CDR1 is GTSNPN and CDR2 SVGIG (reference sequence). This CDR3 contains 14 residues. Trimming removed 6 bases at V and 2 bases at J, with 17 bases between. In DNA form, the CDR3 reads TGTGCCTGTTGGGGGAGGGACAAGACCTACGAGCAGTACTTC. This translates into CACWGRDKTYEQYF.

This clone was detected once. V usage is TRBV19 and J usage is TRBJ2-7, with 10 bases identical to TRBD1. V shed 3 bases, J shed 9 bases, and the junction held 14 bases outside the gene matches. CDR3 length: 16 amino acids. CDR1 and CDR2 (germline): LNHDA, SQIVND (reference sequence). In nucleotides, the CDR3 is TGTGCCAGTAGTATGGGGGACAGGGGACGTCCTACGAGGCAGTACTTC. It yields the protein CASSMGDRGRPTRQYF.